This T cell receptor beta chain emerged from a study of patients and donors after allogeneic stem cell transplantation. Trimming cost V 0 bases and J 4 bases, with 16 bases left between them. CDR1 is MGHRA and CDR2 is YSYEKL in the germline V gene. The length of the CDR3 is 17 residues. TCRdb processed the RT-PCR reads anew with MiXCR; each CDR3 protein has one entry. The data show approximately 200,000 distinct CDR3 sequences, around 40% seen once. The sequencing input was blood, either unsorted or a sorted T cell fraction (not recorded which). The chain links TRBV4-1 to TRBJ2-1; no firm D call. The sequence derives from a human donor who was either an allogeneic HSCT recipient or a stem cell or donor lymphocyte infusion donor (not recorded which). It is not recorded whose cells these are; they may come from a transplant donor. CDR3 protein: CASSQEIRQATYNEQFF. The CDR3 DNA reads TGCGCCAGCAGCCAAGAGATTAGGCAGGCAACTTACAATGAGCAGTTCTTC.